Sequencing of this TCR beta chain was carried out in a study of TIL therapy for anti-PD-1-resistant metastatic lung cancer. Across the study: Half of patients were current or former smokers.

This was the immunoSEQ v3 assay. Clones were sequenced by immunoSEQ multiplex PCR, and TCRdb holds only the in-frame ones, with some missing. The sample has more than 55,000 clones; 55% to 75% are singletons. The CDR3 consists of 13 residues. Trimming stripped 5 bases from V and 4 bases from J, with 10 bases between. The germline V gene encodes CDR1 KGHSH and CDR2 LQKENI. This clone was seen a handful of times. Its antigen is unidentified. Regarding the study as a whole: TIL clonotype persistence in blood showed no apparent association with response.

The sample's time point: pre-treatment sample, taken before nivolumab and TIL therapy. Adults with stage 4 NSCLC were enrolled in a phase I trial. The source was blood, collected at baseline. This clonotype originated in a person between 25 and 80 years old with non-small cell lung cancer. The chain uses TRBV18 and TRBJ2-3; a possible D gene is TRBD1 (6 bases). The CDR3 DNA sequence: TGTGCCAGCTCAATACAGGGATCAGATACGCAGTATTTT. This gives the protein CASSIQGSDTQYF.